The 19 T cell receptor beta chains below were found in one sample sequenced in a study of PD-1 blockade in classical Hodgkin lymphoma. The time point was: cycle 4 day 1 (C4D1), after around six weeks of nivolumab. Every single patient, without exception, relapsed after autologous stem cell transplantation, and brentuximab vedotin exposure varied. Profiling relied on immunoSEQ multiplex PCR, and the TCRdb table lists in-frame clones only, not all of them. The data hold about 28,000 clones, with just under 80% observed a single time. Here the sequenced sample was peripheral blood mononuclear cells (PBMCs), taken before the fourth cycle of nivolumab. All receptors derive from a human donor with classical Hodgkin lymphoma.

The chain joins TRBV6-1 to TRBJ2-6, with 13 bases identical to TRBD2. Germline trimming cut 4 bases from V and 1 base from J; bases unmatched to any gene: 1. CDR3 size: 17 residues. The V gene's germline CDR1 is MNHNS and CDR2 SASEGT. The CDR3 DNA reads TGTGCCAGCAGTGGGGGACTAGCGGGATCTGGGGCCAACGTCCTGACTTTC. Protein product: CASSGGLAGSGANVLTF.

The gene calls are TRBV9 and TRBJ2-2; D might be TRBD1 (6 bases). V shed 3 bases and J shed 0 bases, with 6 bases lying between them. CDR1 is SGDLS, CDR2 YYNGEE, per germline. CDR3 length: 14 amino acids. CDR3 sequence (DNA): TGTGCCAGCAGCGACAGGGCGAACACCGGGGAGCTGTTTTTT. Amino acid sequence: CASSDRANTGELFF.

The CDR3 DNA reads TGTGCCAGCAGCCCGCGGGTCGGACTCACAGATACGCAGTATTTT. Amino acid sequence: CASSPRVGLTDTQYF. The rearrangement uses TRBV7-9 and TRBJ2-3, with D tentatively TRBD2 (5 bases). The CDR3 consists of 15 residues. V lost 5 bases and J lost 2, with 14 bases in between. Per the germline V gene, CDR1 is SEHNR and CDR2 is FQNEAQ (reference sequence).

This chain joins TRBV19 and TRBJ2-1, with D tentatively TRBD1 (6 bases). V was pared by 2 bases and J by 4 bases, with 15 bases between. This CDR3 is 16 amino acids long. Germline V lookup: CDR1 LNHDA, CDR2 SQIVND (reference sequence). CDR3 amino acids: CASSIKGVAGYNEQFF. The CDR3 coding sequence is TGTGCCAGTAGTATAAAGGGGGTCGCCGGTTACAATGAGCAGTTCTTC.

V usage is TRBV15 and J usage is TRBJ2-7, with unresolved D. Germline lookup yields CDR1 LNHNV and CDR2 YYDKDF (reference sequence). CDR3 size: 12 residues. V was cut by 3 bases and J by 4 bases, with 7 bases left in between. As DNA, the CDR3 is TGTGCCACCAGCAGGTCAGGATACGAGCAGTACTTC. Residues: CATSRSGYEQYF.

The chain recombines TRBV4-1 with TRBJ1-3, with D possibly being TRBD1 (5 bases). In germline, CDR1 is MGHRA, CDR2 YSYEKL. Trimming removed 1 base at V and 0 bases at J, with 10 bases between. CDR3 length equals 16 residues. CDR3: CASSQGSRVSGNTIYF. The DNA for the CDR3 is TGCGCCAGCAGCCAAGGGAGCAGGGTCTCTGGAAACACCATATATTTT.

This sequence joins TRBV6-1 and TRBJ2-5; tentative D call: TRBD2 (6 bases). Trimming removed 5 bases at V and 3 bases at J, with 13 bases between. This CDR3 has 14 amino acids. Germline V CDR1 and CDR2: MNHNS, SASEGT. The CDR3 loop reads CASSTLGGEETQYF. As DNA, the CDR3 is TGTGCCAGCAGTACCCTAGGAGGGGAAGAGACCCAGTACTTC.

The gene calls are TRBV18 and TRBJ2-1; TRBD2 matches 10 bases. This CDR3 region has 17 residues. Germline values: CDR1 KGHSH, CDR2 LQKENI. After removal of 1 base from V and 1 base from J, the junction contained 4 bases not matched to a gene. In DNA, the CDR3 is TGTGCCAGCTCACCACTTCCAGCGGGAGGGTCCTACAATGAGCAGTTCTTC. It is translated as CASSPLPAGGSYNEQFF.

This clone was recorded a few times. V is TRBV29-1 and J is TRBJ1-1; TRBD1 aligns across 7 bases. The CDR3 contains 13 residues. J gave up 4 bases and V 6 bases, and 8 bases lay outside the gene matches. Germline-derived CDR1 and CDR2 are SQVTM and ANQGSEA. CDR3 sequence reads: CSVETGLGTEAFF. CDR3 nucleotides: TGCAGCGTCGAGACAGGGTTAGGCACTGAAGCTTTCTTT. The whole variable domain, filled in from reference TRBV29-1 and TRBJ1-1, reads SAVISQKPSRDICQRGTSLTIQCQVDSQVTMMFWYRQQPGQSLTLIATANQGSEATYESGFVIDKFPISRPNLTFSTLTVSNMSPEDSSIYLCSVETGLGTEAFFGQGTRLTVV.

The chain uses TRBV5-1 and TRBJ2-7; 14 bases map to TRBD2. The J segment lost 2 bases and the V segment lost 4 bases, leaving 2 bases of the junction unmatched. CDR1 and CDR2 from the germline V gene are SGHRS and YFSETQ. The CDR3 spans 15 residues. Here the CDR3 reads CASSPGLAGAYEQYF. CDR3 coding DNA: TGCGCCAGCAGCCCGGGACTAGCGGGAGCCTACGAGCAGTACTTC.

The V and J genes are TRBV6-5 and TRBJ2-7; 11 bases map to TRBD2. The J segment lost 5 bases and the V segment lost 6 bases, leaving 9 bases of the junction unmatched. Germline V CDR1 and CDR2: MNHEY, SVGAGI. The CDR3 is 15 amino acids. Here the CDR3 DNA reads TGTGCCAGCAGACCAGTAGCGGGAGGGCCACACGAGCAGTACTTC. It specifies CASRPVAGGPHEQYF.

V gene TRBV2 combines with J gene TRBJ1-1; D is ambiguous. The CDR3 length is 13 residues. Germline CDR1 and CDR2: SNHLY and FYNNEI. V lost 6 bases, J lost 4 bases, and 12 bases lay in between. The CDR3 coding sequence is TGTGCCAGCAGCGTTCTTCTAAGCACTGAAGCTTTCTTT. Translation gives CASSVLLSTEAFF.

The J gene is TRBJ1-5, the V gene TRBV28, with 11 bases matching TRBD1. V was clipped by 6 bases and J by 0 bases; unmatched bases: 10. The CDR3 spans 18 residues. Germline CDR1 reads MDHEN; CDR2 reads SYDVKM. The CDR3 reads CASSHGDRGLYSNQPQHF. For the CDR3, the DNA is TGTGCCAGCAGCCACGGGGACAGGGGGTTGTATAGCAATCAGCCCCAGCATTTT.

The rearrangement uses TRBV25-1 and TRBJ2-7; 9 bases match TRBD2. The CDR3 extends over 13 amino acids. CDR1 and CDR2 (germline): MGHDK, SYGVNS. Germline trimming cut 4 bases from V and 4 bases from J; bases unmatched to any gene: 2. CDR3 nucleotides: TGTGCCAGCAGTGGTAGCGGGAGTTACGAGCAGTACTTC. This codes for CASSGSGSYEQYF.

This chain links TRBV7-9 with TRBJ2-1, with D unclear. Trimming stripped 2 bases from V and 8 bases from J, with 19 bases between. The CDR3 length is 16 residues. Germline lookup yields CDR1 SEHNR and CDR2 FQNEAQ (reference sequence). CDR3 bases: TGTGCCAGCAGCTTATTGGGCGTCACCCCTGCGGATGAGCAGTTCTTC. As protein: CASSLLGVTPADEQFF.

This sequence joins TRBV30 and TRBJ2-7, with 8 nucleotides matching TRBD1. The CDR3 has 12 amino acids. V trimming: 8 bases; J trimming: 3 bases; junction bases outside the gene matches: 6. CDR1 is GTSNPN and CDR2 is SVGIG in the germline V gene (reference sequence). CDR3 sequence reads: CAGGTGGYEQYF. As DNA, the CDR3 is TGTGCCGGGGGGACAGGAGGCTACGAGCAGTACTTC. Drawing the rest from reference TRBV30 and TRBJ2-7, the complete variable domain is SQTIHQWPATLVQPVGSPLSLECTVEGTSNPNLYWYRQAAGRGLQLLFYSVGIGQISSEVPQNLSASRPQDRQFILSSKKLLLSDSGFYLCAGGTGGYEQYFGPGTRLTVT.

This clone has a single count. CDR3 coding DNA: TGTGCCAGCACCGTGCCCCCGGACACCCAGTACTTC. Protein product: CASTVPPDTQYF. The chain carries TRBV6-5 and TRBJ2-5, with unresolved D. The ends were cut back, 7 bases at V and 8 bases at J, with 14 bases in the middle. The CDR3 spans 12 residues. Germline loops: CDR1 MNHEY, CDR2 SVGAGI.

This rearrangement joins TRBV6-5 to TRBJ2-1; D may be TRBD2 (6 bases). CDR3 length: 14 residues. With 2 bases removed from V and 10 bases from J, the gap between germline ends came to 15 bases. Germline CDR1 reads MNHEY; CDR2 reads SVGAGI. The CDR3 is CASSYNGPGVEQFF. The CDR3, as DNA: TGTGCCAGCAGTTACAACGGACCGGGGGTAGAGCAGTTCTTC.

This clone has more than one count but fewer than ten. The chain uses TRBV4-1 and TRBJ2-7, with D perhaps TRBD2 (5 bases). Trimming cost V 0 bases and J 2 bases, with 14 bases left between them. Germline-derived CDR1 and CDR2 are MGHRA and YSYEKL. This CDR3 spans 16 amino acids. The CDR3 spells CASSQDWSGAPYEQYF. The CDR3 DNA is TGCGCCAGCAGCCAAGATTGGAGCGGTGCCCCCTACGAGCAGTACTTC.